The rows below give T cell receptor beta chains drawn from one sample of a study of control samples from healthy donors and cancer patients. Clones were sequenced by immunoSEQ multiplex PCR, and TCRdb holds only the in-frame ones, with some missing. This sample carries 75,000 to 100,000 clones, around 80% of them seen once, and the ten largest clones take about 2%. Material: blood. These TCRs come from a man aged 55 to 70 in good health. Each CDR3 is given with its conserved first and last residue. A D gene is named only where the DNA matches it firmly. A clone size is listed for some rows: how often the clone was seen (once, few, many), or a class if it is expanded.

>TRBV14|TRBJ1-3|NA|NA
CASSQDRQTGNTIYF
TGTGCCAGCAGCCAAGATCGACAGACTGGAAACACCATATATTTT
>TRBV7-2|TRBJ2-2|NA|NA
CASSARGRTGELFF
TGTGCCAGCAGCGCCAGGGGAAGGACCGGGGAGCTGTTTTTT
>TRBV28|TRBJ2-6|TRBD1|NA
CASSLIGQGGISGANVLTF
TGTGCCAGCAGTTTAATAGGACAGGGGGGGATCTCTGGGGCCAACGTCCTGACTTTC
>TRBV7-8|TRBJ2-1|TRBD2|NA
CASSLGLAGEGEQFF
TGTGCCAGCAGCTTAGGACTAGCGGGAGAGGGTGAGCAGTTCTTC
>TRBV28|TRBJ2-5|TRBD2|NA
CASSFDREGFGETQYF
TGTGCCAGCAGTTTTGACCGGGAGGGGTTCGGGGAGACCCAGTACTTC
>TRBV6-2/TRBV6-3|TRBJ1-1|TRBD1|NA
CASSLTGLKMNTEAFF
TGTGCCAGCAGCCTGACAGGGCTCAAGATGAACACTGAAGCTTTCTTT
>TRBV18|TRBJ1-2|NA|few
CASSEASLGYGYTF
TGTGCCAGCTCAGAGGCTTCGCTAGGCTATGGCTACACCTTC
>TRBV9|TRBJ2-5|TRBD2|NA
CASNREEETQYF
TGTGCCAGCAATCGGGAGGAAGAGACCCAGTACTTC
>TRBV6-5|TRBJ2-7|TRBD1|NA
CASSYSYRGLDEQYF
TGTGCCAGCAGTTACTCGTACAGGGGGCTGGACGAGCAGTACTTC
>TRBV7-9|TRBJ1-1|NA|NA
CASSSRGTNTEAFF
TGTGCCAGCAGTTCCAGGGGCACGAACACTGAAGCTTTCTTT
>TRBV19|TRBJ1-2|NA|NA
CASSARAAADGYTF
TGTGCCAGTAGTGCCAGGGCGGCGGCGGACGGCTACACCTTC
>TRBV3-1/TRBV3-2|TRBJ1-5|NA|NA
CASSQAAGDGNQPQHF
TGTGCCAGCAGCCAAGCGGCAGGGGACGGCAATCAGCCCCAGCATTTT